This entry concerns a single T cell receptor beta chain. Its antigen is not known. This specimen belongs to a study of cytomegalovirus exposure and HLA in healthy donors. Germline V CDR1 and CDR2: LNHDA, SQIVND (reference sequence). After removal of 4 bases from V and 4 bases from J, the junction contained 6 bases not matched to a gene. The CDR3 has 15 residues. PCR primers comprised 60 Vbeta and 13 Jbeta primers. Using immunoSEQ multiplex PCR, the repertoire was profiled, and TCRdb retains in-frame clones only, with some absent. This table has 200,000 to 300,000 clones, about 80% appearing once. Findings of the study overall: Some highly shared sequence variants likely arose as a pipeline artifact.

The material sequenced was PBMCs. The chain has TRBV19 and TRBJ2-2; 7 bases are shared with TRBD2. The clonotype was recovered from a woman aged 40 to 50 in good health and CMV-seropositive. The CDR3 reads CASSTAGGSTGELFF. The CDR3 DNA follows: TGTGCCAGTAGTACGGCAGGCGGGAGCACCGGGGAGCTGTTTTTT.